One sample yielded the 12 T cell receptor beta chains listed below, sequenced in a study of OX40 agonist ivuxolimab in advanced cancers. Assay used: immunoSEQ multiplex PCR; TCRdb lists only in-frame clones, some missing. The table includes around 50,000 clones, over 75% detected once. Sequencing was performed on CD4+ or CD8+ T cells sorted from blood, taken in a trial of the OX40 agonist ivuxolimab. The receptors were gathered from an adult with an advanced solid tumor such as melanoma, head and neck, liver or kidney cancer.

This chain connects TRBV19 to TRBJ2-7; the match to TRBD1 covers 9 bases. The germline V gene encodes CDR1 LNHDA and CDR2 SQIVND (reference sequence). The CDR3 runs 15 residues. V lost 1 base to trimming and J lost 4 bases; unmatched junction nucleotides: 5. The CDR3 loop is CASSIGGTGMYEQYF. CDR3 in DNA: TGTGCCAGTAGTATAGGCGGGACAGGGATGTACGAGCAGTACTTC.

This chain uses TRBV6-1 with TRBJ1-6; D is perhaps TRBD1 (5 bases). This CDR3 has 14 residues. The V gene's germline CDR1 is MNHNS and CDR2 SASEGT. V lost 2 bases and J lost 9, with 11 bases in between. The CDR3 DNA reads TGTGCCAGCAGTGAAAGCCTCCAGGGTTCACCCCTCCACTTT. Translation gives CASSESLQGSPLHF.

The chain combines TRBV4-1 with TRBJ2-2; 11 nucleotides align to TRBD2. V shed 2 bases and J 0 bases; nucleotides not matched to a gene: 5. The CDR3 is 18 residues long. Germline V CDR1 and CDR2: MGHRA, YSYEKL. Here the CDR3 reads CASSQFGLAGTNTGELFF. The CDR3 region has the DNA TGCGCCAGCAGCCAATTTGGACTAGCGGGTACGAACACCGGGGAGCTGTTTTTT.

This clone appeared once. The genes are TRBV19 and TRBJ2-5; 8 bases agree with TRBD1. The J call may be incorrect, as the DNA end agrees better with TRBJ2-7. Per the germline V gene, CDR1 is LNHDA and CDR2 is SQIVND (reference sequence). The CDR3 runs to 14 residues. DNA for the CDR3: TGTGCCAGTAGTCGGACAGGGTGGTCCTACGAGCAGTACTTC. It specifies CASSRTGWSYEQYF.

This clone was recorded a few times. DNA for the CDR3: TGTGCCAGTGGGACCGCTTATGGCTACACCTTC. It codes for CASGTAYGYTF. The rearrangement links TRBV19 to TRBJ1-2; D might be TRBD1 (5 bases). Trimming pared 8 bases from V and 5 bases from J, leaving 9 bases between. The CDR3 is 11 residues long. CDR1 is LNHDA, CDR2 SQIVND, per germline (reference sequence).

For the CDR3, the DNA is TGTGCCAGCAGCGTAGAGCAGGGCTTATATGGCTACACCTTC. It specifies CASSVEQGLYGYTF. The rearrangement links TRBV9 to TRBJ1-2; possible D gene TRBD1, 5 bases. The germline V gene has CDR1 SGDLS and CDR2 YYNGEE. The V end was cut by 0 bases, the J end by 5 bases, with 11 bases between. The CDR3 runs 14 residues.

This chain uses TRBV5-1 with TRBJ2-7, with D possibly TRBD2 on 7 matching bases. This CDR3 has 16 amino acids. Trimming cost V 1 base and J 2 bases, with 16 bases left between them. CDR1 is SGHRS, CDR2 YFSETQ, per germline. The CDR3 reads CASSLSGAGVPYEQYF. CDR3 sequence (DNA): TGCGCCAGCAGCTTGTCGGGGGCGGGAGTTCCCTACGAGCAGTACTTC. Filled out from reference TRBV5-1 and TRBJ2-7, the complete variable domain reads KAGVTQTPRYLIKTRGQQVTLSCSPISGHRSVSWYQQTPGQGLQFLFEYFSETQRNKGNFPGRFSGRQFSNSRSEMNVSTLELGDSALYLCASSLSGAGVPYEQYFGPGTRLTVT.

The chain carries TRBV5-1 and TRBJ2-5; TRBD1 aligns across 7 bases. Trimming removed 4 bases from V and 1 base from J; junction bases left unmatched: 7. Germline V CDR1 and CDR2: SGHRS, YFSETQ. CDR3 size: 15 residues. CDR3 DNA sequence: TGCGCCAGCAGCAACCACGGACAGGCCCAAGAGACCCAGTACTTC. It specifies CASSNHGQAQETQYF.

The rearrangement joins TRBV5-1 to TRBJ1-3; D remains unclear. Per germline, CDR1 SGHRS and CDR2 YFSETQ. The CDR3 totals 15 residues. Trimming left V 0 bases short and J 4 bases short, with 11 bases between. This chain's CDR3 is CASSLVAQPGNTIYF. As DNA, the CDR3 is TGCGCCAGCAGCTTGGTGGCTCAACCAGGAAACACCATATATTTT.

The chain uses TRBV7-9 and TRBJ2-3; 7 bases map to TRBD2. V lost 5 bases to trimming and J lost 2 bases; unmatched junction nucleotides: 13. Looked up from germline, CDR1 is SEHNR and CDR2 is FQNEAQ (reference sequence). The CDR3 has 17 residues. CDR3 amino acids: CASSPWGLRGTTDTQYF. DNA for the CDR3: TGTGCCAGCAGCCCTTGGGGTTTGCGGGGGACCACAGATACGCAGTATTTT.

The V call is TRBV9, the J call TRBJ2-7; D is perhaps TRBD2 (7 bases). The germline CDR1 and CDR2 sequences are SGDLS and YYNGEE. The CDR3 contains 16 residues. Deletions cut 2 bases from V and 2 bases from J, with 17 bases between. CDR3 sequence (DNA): TGTGCCAGCAGCGTCGGAGGAGGGGGGGGAACCTACGAGCAGTACTTC. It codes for CASSVGGGGGTYEQYF.

The CDR3 nucleotides read TGTGCCAGTAGTTTATTACAGGGAGGGGACACCGGGGAGCTGTTTTTT. This encodes CASSLLQGGDTGELFF. The chain joins TRBV19 to TRBJ2-2; tentatively, D is TRBD2 (7 bases). This CDR3 has 16 residues. Germline-derived CDR1 and CDR2 are LNHDA and SQIVND (reference sequence). The germline V and J ends were trimmed by 5 bases and 3 bases, with 16 bases remaining between them.